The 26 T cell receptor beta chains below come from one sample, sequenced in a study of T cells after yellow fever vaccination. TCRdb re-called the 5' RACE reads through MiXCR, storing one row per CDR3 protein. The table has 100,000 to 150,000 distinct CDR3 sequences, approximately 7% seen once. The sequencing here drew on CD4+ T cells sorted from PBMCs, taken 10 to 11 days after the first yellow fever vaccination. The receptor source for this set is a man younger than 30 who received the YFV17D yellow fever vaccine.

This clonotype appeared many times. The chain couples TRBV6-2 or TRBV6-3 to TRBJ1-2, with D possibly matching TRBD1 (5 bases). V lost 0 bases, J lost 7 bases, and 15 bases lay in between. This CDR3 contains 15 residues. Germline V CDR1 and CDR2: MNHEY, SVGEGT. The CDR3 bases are TGTGCCAGCAGTTACTCGAAAGGGGATATGGGTGGCTACACCTTC. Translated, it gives CASSYSKGDMGGYTF.

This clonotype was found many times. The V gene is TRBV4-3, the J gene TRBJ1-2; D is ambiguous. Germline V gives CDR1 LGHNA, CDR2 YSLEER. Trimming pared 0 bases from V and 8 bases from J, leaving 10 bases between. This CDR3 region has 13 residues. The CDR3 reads CASSQDLGGGYTF. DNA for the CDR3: TGCGCCAGCAGCCAAGATTTAGGAGGCGGCTACACCTTC.

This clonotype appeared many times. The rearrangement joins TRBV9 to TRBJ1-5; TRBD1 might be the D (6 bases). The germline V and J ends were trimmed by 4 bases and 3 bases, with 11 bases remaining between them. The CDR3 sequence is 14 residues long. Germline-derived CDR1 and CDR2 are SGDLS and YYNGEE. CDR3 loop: CASSKRDNNQPQHF. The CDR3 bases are TGTGCCAGCAGCAAAAGGGACAACAATCAGCCCCAGCATTTT.

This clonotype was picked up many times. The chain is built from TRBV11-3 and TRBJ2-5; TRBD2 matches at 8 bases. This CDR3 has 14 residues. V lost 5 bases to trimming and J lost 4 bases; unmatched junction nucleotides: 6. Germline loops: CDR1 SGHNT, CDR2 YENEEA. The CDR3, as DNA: TGTGCCAGCAGCGCAAACGGGGGGGGAGAGACCCAGTACTTC. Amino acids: CASSANGGGETQYF.

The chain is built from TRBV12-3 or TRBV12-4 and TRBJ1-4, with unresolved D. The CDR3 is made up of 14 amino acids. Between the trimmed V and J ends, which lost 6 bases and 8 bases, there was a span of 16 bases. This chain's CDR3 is CASRDGNRWEKLFF. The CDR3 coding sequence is TGTGCCAGCAGGGACGGAAACCGGTGGGAAAAACTGTTTTTT.

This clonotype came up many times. The CDR3 sequence: CSASNWGASSYNEQFF. The CDR3 nucleotides read TGCAGTGCTAGTAATTGGGGGGCGAGCTCCTACAATGAGCAGTTCTTC. This chain joins TRBV20-1 and TRBJ2-1; D is tentatively TRBD1 or TRBD2 (6 bases each). V dropped 3 bases and J dropped 0 bases, with 15 bases sitting between them. The germline CDR1 and CDR2 sequences are DFQATT and SNEGSKA (reference sequence). The CDR3 contains 16 residues.

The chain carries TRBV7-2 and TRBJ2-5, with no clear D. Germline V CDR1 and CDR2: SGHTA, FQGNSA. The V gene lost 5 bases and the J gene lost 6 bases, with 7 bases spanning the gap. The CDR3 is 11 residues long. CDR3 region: CASSLTQTQYF. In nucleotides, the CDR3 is TGTGCCAGCAGCCTCACACAGACCCAGTACTTC.

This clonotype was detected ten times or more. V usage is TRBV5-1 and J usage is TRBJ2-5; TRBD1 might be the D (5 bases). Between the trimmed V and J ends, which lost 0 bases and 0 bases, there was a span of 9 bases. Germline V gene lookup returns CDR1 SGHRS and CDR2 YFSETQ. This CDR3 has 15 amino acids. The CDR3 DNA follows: TGCGCCAGCAGCTTGGCAGGGTCGTACCAAGAGACCCAGTACTTC. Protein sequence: CASSLAGSYQETQYF.

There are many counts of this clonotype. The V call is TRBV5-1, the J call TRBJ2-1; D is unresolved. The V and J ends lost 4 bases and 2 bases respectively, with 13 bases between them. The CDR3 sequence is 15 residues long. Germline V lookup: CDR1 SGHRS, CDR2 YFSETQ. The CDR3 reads CASSPGQATYNEQFF. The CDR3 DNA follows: TGCGCCAGCAGCCCGGGCCAAGCTACCTACAATGAGCAGTTCTTC.

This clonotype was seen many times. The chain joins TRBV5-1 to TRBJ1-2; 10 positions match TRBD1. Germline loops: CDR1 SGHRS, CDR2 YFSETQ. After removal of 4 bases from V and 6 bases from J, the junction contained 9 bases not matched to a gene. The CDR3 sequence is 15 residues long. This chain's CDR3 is CASSIAIGQGDGYTF. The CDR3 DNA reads TGCGCCAGCAGCATTGCAATTGGACAGGGGGATGGCTACACCTTC.

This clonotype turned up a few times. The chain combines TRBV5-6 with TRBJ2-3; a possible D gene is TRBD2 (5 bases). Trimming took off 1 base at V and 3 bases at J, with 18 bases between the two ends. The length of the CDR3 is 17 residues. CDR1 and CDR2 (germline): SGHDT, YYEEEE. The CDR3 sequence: CASSLSLSGLSTDTQYF. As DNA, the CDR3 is TGTGCCAGCAGCTTGTCATTGTCAGGACTCTCAACAGATACGCAGTATTTT.

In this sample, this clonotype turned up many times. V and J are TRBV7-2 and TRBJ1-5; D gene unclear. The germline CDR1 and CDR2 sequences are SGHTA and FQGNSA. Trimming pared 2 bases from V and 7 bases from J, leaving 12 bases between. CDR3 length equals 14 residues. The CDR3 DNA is TGTGCCAGCAGCTTATCGGGGTTAAGCCAGCCCCAGCATTTT. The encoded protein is CASSLSGLSQPQHF.

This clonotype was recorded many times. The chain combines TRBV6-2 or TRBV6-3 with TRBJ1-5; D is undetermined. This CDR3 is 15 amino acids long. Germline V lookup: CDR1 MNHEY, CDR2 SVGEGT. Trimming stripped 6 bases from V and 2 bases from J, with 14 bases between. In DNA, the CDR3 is TGTGCCAGCAGCCCAGGCCCCTCCGGCAATCAGCCCCAGCATTTT. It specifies CASSPGPSGNQPQHF.

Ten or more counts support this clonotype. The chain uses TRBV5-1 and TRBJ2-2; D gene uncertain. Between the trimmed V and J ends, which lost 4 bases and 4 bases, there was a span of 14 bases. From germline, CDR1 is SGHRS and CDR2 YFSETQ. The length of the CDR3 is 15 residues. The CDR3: CASSLPTLSTGELFF. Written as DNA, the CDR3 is TGCGCCAGCAGCCTCCCGACCTTGTCCACCGGGGAGCTGTTTTTT.

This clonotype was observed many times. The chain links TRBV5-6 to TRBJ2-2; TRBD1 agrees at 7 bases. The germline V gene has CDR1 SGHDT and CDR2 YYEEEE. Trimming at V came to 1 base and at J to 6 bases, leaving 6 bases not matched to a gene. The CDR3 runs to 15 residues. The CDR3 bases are TGTGCCAGCAGCTTGCCCAGGGGGATCCCCGGGGAGCTGTTTTTT. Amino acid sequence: CASSLPRGIPGELFF. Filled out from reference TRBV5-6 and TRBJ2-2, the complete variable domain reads DAGVTQSPTHLIKTRGQQVTLRCSPKSGHDTVSWYQQALGQGPQFIFQYYEEEERQRGNFPDRFSGHQFPNYSSELNVNALLLGDSALYLCASSLPRGIPGELFFGEGSRLTVL.

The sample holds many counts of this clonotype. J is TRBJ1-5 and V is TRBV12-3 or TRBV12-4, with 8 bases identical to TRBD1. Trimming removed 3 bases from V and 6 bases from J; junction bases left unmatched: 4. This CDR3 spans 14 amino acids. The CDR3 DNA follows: TGTGCCAGCAGTTTTGGACAGGGTGGTCAGCCCCAGCATTTT. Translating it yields CASSFGQGGQPQHF.

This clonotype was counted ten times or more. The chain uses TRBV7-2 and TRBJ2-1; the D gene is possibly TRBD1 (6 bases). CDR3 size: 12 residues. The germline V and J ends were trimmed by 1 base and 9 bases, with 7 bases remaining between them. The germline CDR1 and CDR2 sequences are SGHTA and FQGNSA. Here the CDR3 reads CASSLEGGEQFF. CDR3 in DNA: TGTGCCAGCAGCTTAGAAGGGGGTGAGCAGTTCTTC.

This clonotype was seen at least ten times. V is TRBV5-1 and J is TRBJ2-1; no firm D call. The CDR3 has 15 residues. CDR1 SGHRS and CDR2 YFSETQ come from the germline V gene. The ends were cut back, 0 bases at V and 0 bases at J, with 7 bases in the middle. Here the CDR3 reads CASSLEWGSYNEQFF. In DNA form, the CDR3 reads TGCGCCAGCAGCTTGGAGTGGGGCTCCTACAATGAGCAGTTCTTC.

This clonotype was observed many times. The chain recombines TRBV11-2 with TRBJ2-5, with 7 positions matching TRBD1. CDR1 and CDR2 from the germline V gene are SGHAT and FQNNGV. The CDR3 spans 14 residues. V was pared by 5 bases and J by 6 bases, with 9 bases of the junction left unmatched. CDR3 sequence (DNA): TGTGCCAGCAGCCACTTAAGGGGGCTGAAGACCCAGTACTTC. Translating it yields CASSHLRGLKTQYF.

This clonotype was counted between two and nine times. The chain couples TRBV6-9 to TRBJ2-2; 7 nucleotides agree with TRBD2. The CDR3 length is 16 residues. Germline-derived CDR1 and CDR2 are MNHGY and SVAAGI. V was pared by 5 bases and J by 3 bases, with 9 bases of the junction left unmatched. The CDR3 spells CASSPPAGRDTGELFF. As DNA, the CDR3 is TGTGCCAGCAGTCCCCCGGCTGGGAGGGACACCGGGGAGCTGTTTTTT.

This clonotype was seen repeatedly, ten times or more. The DNA of the CDR3 is TGTGCCACCAGAACTACAGGGGGCCCAGATACGCAGTATTTT. Protein sequence: CATRTTGGPDTQYF. The chain uses TRBV24-1 and TRBJ2-3, with 9 bases aligning to TRBD1. The ends lost 7 bases at V and 4 bases at J; junction bases unmatched: 5. The CDR3 is made up of 14 amino acids. CDR1 and CDR2 (germline): KGHDR, SFDVKD.

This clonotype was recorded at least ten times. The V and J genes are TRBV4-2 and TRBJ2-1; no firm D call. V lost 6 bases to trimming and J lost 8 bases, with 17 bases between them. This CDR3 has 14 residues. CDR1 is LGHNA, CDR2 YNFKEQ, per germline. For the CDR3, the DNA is TGTGCCAGCAGGCCTTCCTCCAACAGCGATGAGCAGTTCTTC. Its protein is CASRPSSNSDEQFF.

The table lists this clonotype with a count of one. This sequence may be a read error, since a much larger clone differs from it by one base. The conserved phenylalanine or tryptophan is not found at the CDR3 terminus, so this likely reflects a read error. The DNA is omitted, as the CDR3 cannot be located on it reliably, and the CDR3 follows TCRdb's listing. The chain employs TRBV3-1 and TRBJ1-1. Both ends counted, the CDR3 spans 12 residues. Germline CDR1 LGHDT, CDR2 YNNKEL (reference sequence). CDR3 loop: CASSQDPSRHLS.

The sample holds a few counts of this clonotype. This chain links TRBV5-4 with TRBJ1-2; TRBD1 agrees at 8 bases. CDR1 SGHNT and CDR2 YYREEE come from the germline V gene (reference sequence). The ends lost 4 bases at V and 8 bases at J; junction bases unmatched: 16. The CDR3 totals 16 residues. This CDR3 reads CASSPPLARGLRGYTF. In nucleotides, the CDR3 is TGTGCCAGCAGCCCCCCTTTAGCCAGGGGGCTTCGGGGCTACACCTTC.

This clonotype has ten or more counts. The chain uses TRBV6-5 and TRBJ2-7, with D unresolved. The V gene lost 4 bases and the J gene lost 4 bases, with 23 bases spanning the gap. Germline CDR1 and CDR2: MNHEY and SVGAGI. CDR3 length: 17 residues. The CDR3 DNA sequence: TGTGCCAGCAGTTTTGTTAAGGCCGGTAAGAATTCTTACGAGCAGTACGTC. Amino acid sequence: CASSFVKAGKNSYEQYV.

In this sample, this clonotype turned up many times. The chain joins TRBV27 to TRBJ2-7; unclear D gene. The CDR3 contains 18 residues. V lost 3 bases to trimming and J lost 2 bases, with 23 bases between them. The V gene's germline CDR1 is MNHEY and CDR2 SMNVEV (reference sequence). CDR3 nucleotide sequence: TGTGCCAGCAGTTTTAGCCCCTCTGGGCAGGCGTTTCCCTACGAGCAGTACTTC. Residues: CASSFSPSGQAFPYEQYF.